This passage covers 32 T cell receptor beta chains from one sample sequenced in a study of PD-1 blockade in classical Hodgkin lymphoma. Sequenced by immunoSEQ multiplex PCR; TCRdb stores in-frame clones only, minus some. The sample lists tens of thousands of clones, approximately 94% occurring once. After autologous stem cell transplantation all patients relapsed, and prior brentuximab vedotin exposure differed between cohorts. Specimen: peripheral blood mononuclear cells (PBMCs), collected at baseline. Receptor source: a human donor with classical Hodgkin lymphoma.

This chain uses TRBV6-5 with TRBJ1-3; D call uncertain. The V gene lost 7 bases and the J gene lost 4 bases, with 11 bases spanning the gap. In germline, CDR1 is MNHEY, CDR2 SVGAGI. The CDR3 covers 13 residues. Here the CDR3 reads CASIPKSGNTIYF. DNA of the CDR3: TGTGCCAGCATACCAAAGTCGGGAAACACCATATATTTT.

The chain employs TRBV6-5 and TRBJ2-7; D remains unclear. Germline CDR1 is MNHEY and CDR2 is SVGAGI. Trimming removed 0 bases from V and 6 bases from J, with 12 bases in between. This CDR3 is built from 14 residues. CDR3: CASSYSGPGGEQYF. For the CDR3, the DNA is TGTGCCAGCAGTTACTCGGGTCCCGGCGGCGAGCAGTACTTC.

This clone was detected a few times. The rearrangement joins TRBV5-1 to TRBJ2-6; no definite D call. Germline V gene lookup returns CDR1 SGHRS and CDR2 YFSETQ. The ends were cut back, 1 base at V and 0 bases at J, with 5 bases in the middle. The CDR3 contains 15 residues. The CDR3 region has the DNA TGCGCCAGCAGCTTGACGGGCTCTGGGGCCAACGTCCTGACTTTC. It yields the protein CASSLTGSGANVLTF. Complete variable domain (other parts from reference TRBV5-1 and TRBJ2-6): KAGVTQTPRYLIKTRGQQVTLSCSPISGHRSVSWYQQTPGQGLQFLFEYFSETQRNKGNFPGRFSGRQFSNSRSEMNVSTLELGDSALYLCASSLTGSGANVLTFGAGSRLTVL.

The chain uses TRBV4-3 and TRBJ2-1; possibly TRBD1 for D (6 bases). V shed 0 bases and J shed 2 bases, with 11 bases lying between them. Per germline, CDR1 LGHNA and CDR2 YSLEER. The CDR3 consists of 16 residues. The CDR3 loop is CASSQDPGVPYNEQFF. The CDR3 DNA reads as TGCGCCAGCAGCCAAGATCCAGGGGTGCCCTACAATGAGCAGTTCTTC.

This CDR3 is CASSIVGAEETQYF. The CDR3 coding sequence is TGTGCCAGTAGTATCGTGGGAGCGGAAGAGACCCAGTACTTC. V and J are TRBV19 and TRBJ2-5; a weak D match, TRBD2 (5 bases). Germline loops: CDR1 LNHDA, CDR2 SQIVND (reference sequence). CDR3 size: 14 residues. The V gene lost 3 bases and the J gene lost 3 bases, with 11 bases spanning the gap. Complete variable domain (other parts from reference TRBV19 and TRBJ2-5): DGGITQSPKYLFRKEGQNVTLSCEQNLNHDAMYWYRQDPGQGLRLIYYSQIVNDFQKGDIAEGYSVSREKKESFPLTVTSAQKNPTAFYLCASSIVGAEETQYFGPGTRLLVL.

This clone has just one count. The rearrangement uses TRBV5-6 and TRBJ1-4; 7 bases align to TRBD1. The V gene end was trimmed by 3 bases and the J gene end by 5 bases; junction bases not matched to a gene: 13. The CDR3 is made up of 17 amino acids. Germline CDR1 is SGHDT and CDR2 is YYEEEE. The CDR3 DNA is TGTGCCAGCAGCTGCACGACTGGACAGGTTCGGAATGAAAAACTGTTTTTT. Its protein product is CASSCTTGQVRNEKLFF.

The chain recombines TRBV6-6 with TRBJ1-1; D call uncertain. Germline V gene data show CDR1 as MNHNY and CDR2 as SVGAGI (reference sequence). Trimming left V 2 bases short and J 5 bases short, with 12 bases between. The CDR3 covers 14 residues. The CDR3 DNA sequence: TGTGCCAGCAGTTACGCCTGGGAGGCAACTGAAGCTTTCTTT. Protein product: CASSYAWEATEAFF.

The chain uses TRBV7-9 and TRBJ2-2, with TRBD2 matching 7 bases. Germline V gene sequence: CDR1 SEHNR, CDR2 FQNEAQ (reference sequence). With 5 bases clipped from V and 4 bases from J, the junction kept 16 bases outside the gene matches. The CDR3 extends over 18 amino acids. The CDR3 bases are TGTGCCAGCAGCCCCACGCGGGGGACTTCCGTCCTCACCGGGGAGCTGTTTTTT. Translating gives CASSPTRGTSVLTGELFF. Combining the CDR3 with reference TRBV7-9 and TRBJ2-2 gives the whole variable domain DTGVSQNPRHKITKRGQNVTFRCDPISEHNRLYWYRQTLGQGPEFLTYFQNEAQLEKSRLLSDRFSAERPKGSFSTLEIQRTEQGDSAMYLCASSPTRGTSVLTGELFFGEGSRLTVL.

The chain couples TRBV5-1 to TRBJ2-7; TRBD2 matches at 13 bases. This CDR3 has 17 amino acids. V was pared by 4 bases and J by 3 bases, with 10 bases of the junction left unmatched. In germline, CDR1 is SGHRS, CDR2 YFSETQ. CDR3 DNA: TGCGCCAGCAGCCCAGGACTAGCGGGAGCATCATTCTACGAGCAGTACTTC. As protein: CASSPGLAGASFYEQYF.

The gene calls are TRBV13 and TRBJ1-6; no firm D call. V lost 1 base and J 6 bases, leaving 10 bases between the germline ends. This CDR3 comprises 15 residues. CDR1 is PRHDT, CDR2 FYEKMQ, per germline (reference sequence). Written as DNA, the CDR3 is TGTGCCAGCAGCTTAGAACAGAAGGGTAATTCACCCCTCCACTTT. Amino acid sequence: CASSLEQKGNSPLHF.

This chain links TRBV4-2 with TRBJ2-2, with D uncertain. The CDR3 contains 14 residues. With 2 bases removed from V and 2 bases from J, the gap between germline ends came to 6 bases. In germline, CDR1 is LGHNA, CDR2 YNFKEQ. DNA of the CDR3: TGTGCCAGCAGCCAACAATTTAACACCGGGGAGCTGTTTTTT. This gives the protein CASSQQFNTGELFF.

The chain employs TRBV28 and TRBJ1-2; possible D gene TRBD1, 5 bases. Germline-derived CDR1 and CDR2 are MDHEN and SYDVKM. V dropped 1 base and J dropped 5 bases, with 14 bases sitting between them. The length of the CDR3 is 15 residues. The CDR3 protein is CASSLSAQGFYGYTF. CDR3 sequence (DNA): TGTGCCAGCAGTTTATCCGCTCAGGGCTTTTATGGCTACACCTTC.

V usage is TRBV6-1 and J usage is TRBJ2-7, with D perhaps TRBD2 (6 bases). Trimming cost V 2 bases and J 5 bases, with 13 bases left between them. Germline values: CDR1 MNHNS, CDR2 SASEGT. There are 14 residues in the CDR3. The CDR3 DNA follows: TGTGCCAGCAGTGAACCGTTTAAGCGGGACGAGCAGTACTTC. The encoded protein is CASSEPFKRDEQYF.

J is TRBJ2-7 and V is TRBV7-2, with 8 positions matching TRBD1. The CDR3 covers 15 residues. The junction had 3 bases not matched to a gene; V was cut back by 0 bases and J by 2 bases. Germline values: CDR1 SGHTA, CDR2 FQGNSA. The CDR3 nucleotides are TGTGCCAGCAGCTTAGCGGGGACAGGACCCTACGAGCAGTACTTC. Protein: CASSLAGTGPYEQYF.

This clone was observed a few times. This rearrangement joins TRBV6-5 to TRBJ2-1; TRBD2 agrees at 7 bases. Unmatched junction bases numbered 8, after V lost 2 bases and J lost 4 bases. The V gene's germline CDR1 is MNHEY and CDR2 SVGAGI. This CDR3 spans 16 amino acids. The CDR3 DNA sequence: TGTGCCAGCAGTTACAAGTTCGGGGGGTATTACAATGAGCAGTTCTTC. The encoded protein is CASSYKFGGYYNEQFF.

V usage is TRBV6-5 and J usage is TRBJ2-2; D is undetermined. Trimming took off 2 bases at V and 4 bases at J, with 8 bases between the two ends. This CDR3 contains 14 residues. From germline, CDR1 is MNHEY and CDR2 SVGAGI. CDR3: CASSYVFATGELFF. Here the CDR3 DNA reads TGTGCCAGCAGTTACGTTTTTGCCACCGGGGAGCTGTTTTTT.

DNA of the CDR3: TGTGCCAGCAGCTTGGCCCACGAGCAGTACTTC. It specifies CASSLAHEQYF. This chain connects TRBV5-8 to TRBJ2-7; D not resolved. CDR1 SGHTS and CDR2 YDEGEE come from the germline V gene. Deletions cut 0 bases from V and 5 bases from J, with 3 bases between. This CDR3 is built from 11 residues.

The chain employs TRBV5-1 and TRBJ2-5, with D hard to call. Trimming pared 0 bases from V and 5 bases from J, leaving 8 bases between. This CDR3 is 13 amino acids long. The V gene's germline CDR1 is SGHRS and CDR2 YFSETQ. This CDR3 is CASSLDPSETQYF. CDR3 coding DNA: TGCGCCAGCAGCTTGGACCCCTCCGAGACCCAGTACTTC.

V and J are TRBV7-8 and TRBJ2-2, with D unresolved. Germline CDR1 and CDR2: SGHVS and FQNEAQ. The CDR3 runs to 11 residues. Between the trimmed V and J ends, which lost 3 bases and 13 bases, there was a span of 9 bases. This chain's CDR3 is CASSFTSMLFF. CDR3 DNA: TGTGCCAGCAGCTTTACCAGTATGCTGTTTTTT.

This clone was detected once. The chain carries TRBV9 and TRBJ2-5, with D possibly TRBD1 on 6 matching bases. Germline V gives CDR1 SGDLS, CDR2 YYNGEE. The CDR3 loop spans 16 amino acids. With 3 bases removed from V and 2 bases from J, the gap between germline ends came to 17 bases. This CDR3 reads CASSATGREWQETQYF. The CDR3 DNA follows: TGTGCCAGCAGCGCGACAGGAAGAGAGTGGCAAGAGACCCAGTACTTC.

This sequence joins TRBV2 and TRBJ2-3, with D perhaps TRBD2 (5 bases). Trimming cost V 8 bases and J 0 bases, with 12 bases left between them. Germline V lookup: CDR1 SNHLY, CDR2 FYNNEI. The CDR3 spans 14 residues. The CDR3 spells CASARGSSTDTQYF. In DNA, the CDR3 is TGTGCCAGCGCTCGGGGTAGTAGCACAGATACGCAGTATTTT.

This clone was counted once. This chain connects TRBV19 to TRBJ1-5, with a tentative D call TRBD1 (6 bases). Germline V lookup: CDR1 LNHDA, CDR2 SQIVND (reference sequence). The CDR3 has 14 residues. The V and J ends lost 10 bases and 5 bases respectively, with 18 bases between them. The CDR3 nucleotides read TGTGCCACCCAAGAGGGACAATTATATCAGCCCCAGCATTTT. It yields the protein CATQEGQLYQPQHF. The full variable domain, rest sourced from reference TRBV19 and TRBJ1-5, is DGGITQSPKYLFRKEGQNVTLSCEQNLNHDAMYWYRQDPGQGLRLIYYSQIVNDFQKGDIAEGYSVSREKKESFPLTVTSAQKNPTAFYLCATQEGQLYQPQHFGDGTRLSIL.

The rearrangement uses TRBV27 and TRBJ2-7, with 9 nucleotides matching TRBD1. The J call may be in error: the DNA end matches TRBJ2-5 better. Germline values: CDR1 MNHEY, CDR2 SMNVEV (reference sequence). The CDR3 spans 13 residues. CDR3 loop: CASSLMGQGTQYF. The CDR3 DNA is TGTGCCAGCAGTTTAATGGGACAGGGGACCCAGTACTTC.

The chain couples TRBV9 to TRBJ1-2; D not resolved. Trimming shortened V by 0 bases and J by 3 bases, and 15 bases separated the two germline ends. Germline CDR1 is SGDLS and CDR2 is YYNGEE. This CDR3 spans 16 amino acids. The CDR3 loop reads CASSVGGISPYYGYTF. The CDR3, as DNA: TGTGCCAGCAGCGTAGGTGGGATTAGCCCTTACTATGGCTACACCTTC.

The chain employs TRBV29-1 and TRBJ2-5; D gene uncertain. V was shortened by 6 bases and J by 3 bases, with 5 bases between the two germline ends. CDR3 length: 10 amino acids. CDR1 is SQVTM, CDR2 ANQGSEA, per germline. CDR3 sequence reads: CSVIEETQYF. The DNA for the CDR3 is TGCAGCGTAATCGAAGAGACCCAGTACTTC.

The gene calls are TRBV5-1 and TRBJ2-7; 9 nucleotides agree with TRBD1. Germline V CDR1 and CDR2: SGHRS, YFSETQ. The CDR3 is 16 amino acids. J gave up 1 base and V 0 bases, and 5 bases lay outside the gene matches. CDR3 amino acids: CASSLGRDRASYEQYF. DNA of the CDR3: TGCGCCAGCAGCTTGGGGCGGGACAGGGCGTCCTACGAGCAGTACTTC.

This clone has only a few counts. The genes are TRBV7-2 and TRBJ2-3; TRBD1 might be the D (5 bases). This CDR3 has 15 residues. Deletions cut 5 bases from V and 2 bases from J, with 14 bases between. Germline CDR1 and CDR2: SGHTA and FQGNSA. This CDR3 is CASSLRQGFTDTQYF. The CDR3 DNA follows: TGTGCCAGCAGCCTCAGGCAGGGTTTCACAGATACGCAGTATTTT.

The chain recombines TRBV27 with TRBJ2-5, with D perhaps TRBD2 (6 bases). This CDR3 region has 16 residues. Trimming removed 3 bases at V and 5 bases at J, with 19 bases between. The germline CDR1 and CDR2 sequences are MNHEY and SMNVEV (reference sequence). In DNA form, the CDR3 reads TGTGCCAGCAGTTTGGTGGCGGGGCCTCTTCGGGAGACCCAGTACTTC. Translating gives CASSLVAGPLRETQYF.

In DNA, the CDR3 is TGTGCCAGCAGCGCACAGATAGCGGGGGGGCTTGGAGAGACCCAGTACTTC. It is translated as CASSAQIAGGLGETQYF. The chain joins TRBV5-5 to TRBJ2-5, with 11 bases lining up with TRBD2. This CDR3 spans 17 amino acids. The J segment lost 4 bases and the V segment lost 4 bases, leaving 12 bases of the junction unmatched. Germline CDR1 and CDR2: SGHKS and YYEKEE (reference sequence).

CDR3 protein: CASGLSAIGNEQFF. CDR3 coding DNA: TGTGCTAGTGGTTTGTCCGCGATCGGCAATGAGCAGTTCTTC. The chain carries TRBV12-5 and TRBJ2-1; D unclear. The CDR3 covers 14 residues. Per germline, CDR1 LGHNT and CDR2 FRNRAP. Trimming removed 2 bases at V and 6 bases at J, with 11 bases between.

The chain employs TRBV7-9 and TRBJ2-7, with no clear D. The V end lost 5 bases, the J end lost 6 bases, and 17 bases lay between the germline ends. The germline gives CDR1 SEHNR, CDR2 FQNEAQ (reference sequence). The CDR3 sequence is 14 residues long. The CDR3, as DNA: TGTGCCAGCAGCCTCTTAAAGGCAGTGGGCGAGCAGTACTTC. This translates into CASSLLKAVGEQYF.

This rearrangement joins TRBV5-1 to TRBJ2-5; TRBD2 matches at 10 bases. Losses at the gene ends were 6 bases for V and 5 bases for J; bases not matched to a gene: 19. CDR1 is SGHRS and CDR2 is YFSETQ in the germline V gene. The CDR3 runs 18 residues. Here the CDR3 DNA reads TGCGCCAGCACCACTGGGCTAGCGGGGGCTTCCCCCATGGAGACCCAGTACTTC. Its translation: CASTTGLAGASPMETQYF.